Listed here are 23 T cell receptor beta chains from one sample, sequenced in a study of blood T cell repertoires in COVID-19. Repertoires were generated with immunoSEQ multiplex PCR, while TCRdb's copy carries only in-frame clones and drops some. The table lists under 300,000 clones, over 80% of them singletons. Material for sequencing was PBMCs or T cells enriched from blood (not recorded which). The receptors were sampled from a woman between 40 and 55 years old who had been exposed to COVID-19.

This chain's CDR3 is CASSFTGSPTEAFF. The CDR3 nucleotides are TGTGCCAGCAGCTTTACCGGGAGCCCCACTGAAGCTTTCTTT. The V call is TRBV7-2, the J call TRBJ1-1; D gene ambiguous. The CDR3 totals 14 residues. The germline V and J ends were trimmed by 3 bases and 4 bases, with 12 bases remaining between them. Germline CDR1 is SGHTA and CDR2 is FQGNSA.

The chain has TRBV7-2 and TRBJ2-1; the match to TRBD1 covers 7 bases. CDR1 is SGHTA, CDR2 FQGNSA, per germline. J gave up 8 bases and V 3 bases, and 10 bases lay outside the gene matches. The CDR3 consists of 15 residues. The CDR3 DNA is TGTGCCAGCAGCTTGGGACAGCCTGGGCTTTATGAGCAGTTCTTC. This encodes CASSLGQPGLYEQFF. The complete variable domain, with remaining parts taken from reference TRBV7-2 and TRBJ2-1, reads GAGVSQSPSNKVTEKGKDVELRCDPISGHTALYWYRQSLGQGLEFLIYFQGNSAPDKSGLPSDRFSAERTGGSVSTLTIQRTQQEDSAVYLCASSLGQPGLYEQFFGPGTRLTVL.

The rearrangement links TRBV7-8 to TRBJ1-2; possibly TRBD1 for D (6 bases). CDR3 length equals 15 residues. V was clipped by 4 bases and J by 4 bases, with 16 bases between them. Per germline, CDR1 SGHVS and CDR2 FQNEAQ. DNA for the CDR3: TGTGCCAGCAGCTCTCGCATGGACAGCCCCTATGGCTACACCTTC. It encodes CASSSRMDSPYGYTF.

The gene calls are TRBV10-3 and TRBJ1-5; 9 nucleotides align to TRBD1. The germline V gene encodes CDR1 ENHRY and CDR2 SYGVKD. This CDR3 contains 17 residues. V dropped 10 bases and J dropped 0; count of bases not matched to a gene: 13. The DNA for the CDR3 is TGTGCCACCTTGGACAGGGGCGGTATCAATAGCAATCAGCCCCAGCATTTT. The encoded protein is CATLDRGGINSNQPQHF.

The chain joins TRBV27 to TRBJ2-1, with D perhaps TRBD1 (6 bases). The CDR3 has 15 amino acids. Germline values: CDR1 MNHEY, CDR2 SMNVEV (reference sequence). Trimming shortened V by 2 bases and J by 7 bases, and 15 bases separated the two germline ends. The CDR3 reads CASSLSRSQGNEQFF. CDR3 in DNA: TGTGCCAGCAGTTTAAGTAGGTCCCAGGGGAATGAGCAGTTCTTC.

The rearrangement uses TRBV7-2 and TRBJ1-1; D not resolved. The CDR3 consists of 13 residues. Trimming shortened V by 4 bases and J by 5 bases, and 11 bases separated the two germline ends. CDR1 is SGHTA and CDR2 is FQGNSA in the germline V gene. Here the CDR3 DNA reads TGTGCCAGCAGCTCCCGGGTCAAGACTGAAGCTTTCTTT. Its protein is CASSSRVKTEAFF.

This clone was observed a single time. The chain recombines TRBV4-2 with TRBJ2-7; TRBD2 matches 9 bases. The CDR3 is 17 amino acids. The germline gives CDR1 LGHNA, CDR2 YNFKEQ. J was trimmed by 0 bases and V by 0 bases; bases with no gene match: 6. The CDR3 reads CASSQEGLAGHSYEQYF. In nucleotides, the CDR3 is TGTGCCAGCAGCCAAGAAGGGCTAGCGGGGCACTCCTACGAGCAGTACTTC.

The chain recombines TRBV11-3 with TRBJ1-6, with a tentative D call TRBD1 (6 bases). The V gene lost 7 bases and the J gene lost 5 bases, with 12 bases spanning the gap. This CDR3 has 14 amino acids. Per germline, CDR1 SGHNT and CDR2 YENEEA. CDR3 in DNA: TGTGCCAGCACCTACAGGGTTGATAATTCACCCCTCCACTTT. Translation: CASTYRVDNSPLHF. Full variable domain (rest looked up from reference TRBV11-3 and TRBJ1-6): EAGVVQSPRYKIIEKKQPVAFWCNPISGHNTLYWYLQNLGQGPELLIRYENEEAVDDSQLPKDRFSAERLKGVDSTLKIQPAELGDSAVYLCASTYRVDNSPLHFGNGTRLTVT.

This chain uses TRBV7-2 with TRBJ1-2, with 9 bases matching TRBD1. The CDR3 is 14 residues long. In germline, CDR1 is SGHTA, CDR2 FQGNSA. Losses at the gene ends were 4 bases for V and 13 bases for J; bases not matched to a gene: 13. In nucleotides, the CDR3 is TGTGCCAGCAGCTCAGTACAGGGGGCTCAGGGTTCCACCTTC. Translated, it gives CASSSVQGAQGSTF. The whole variable domain, remainder taken from reference TRBV7-2 and TRBJ1-2, is GAGVSQSPSNKVTEKGKDVELRCDPISGHTALYWYRQSLGQGLEFLIYFQGNSAPDKSGLPSDRFSAERTGGSVSTLTIQRTQQEDSAVYLCASSSVQGAQGSTFGSGTRLTVV.

The CDR3 DNA follows: TGTGCCATCAGCGGGACAGGGAAAACTGAAGCTTTCTTT. Its translation is CAISGTGKTEAFF. The V call is TRBV10-3, the J call TRBJ1-1; 9 bases fit TRBD1. The CDR3 runs to 13 residues. Trimming cost V 6 bases and J 5 bases; bases outside gene matches: 4. Germline loops: CDR1 ENHRY, CDR2 SYGVKD.

The sample holds one count of this clone. The chain joins TRBV18 to TRBJ2-2, with 9 positions matching TRBD1. Losses at the gene ends were 6 bases for V and 5 bases for J; bases not matched to a gene: 7. The CDR3 loop spans 15 amino acids. The germline gives CDR1 KGHSH, CDR2 LQKENI. CDR3 nucleotides: TGTGCCAGCTCTCCAACAGGGGGCGATACCGGGGAGCTGTTTTTT. Its protein is CASSPTGGDTGELFF.

Note on this clone: Other nucleotide sequences in the sample specify the same CDR3. The chain joins TRBV7-9 to TRBJ1-6; no reliable D call. The V gene lost 1 base and the J gene lost 3 bases, with 7 bases spanning the gap. The CDR3 sequence is 15 residues long. CDR1 and CDR2 from the germline V gene are SEHNR and FQNEAQ (reference sequence). CDR3 protein: CASSLGQNYNSPLHF. The CDR3 DNA follows: TGTGCCAGCAGCTTAGGGCAGAACTATAATTCACCCCTCCACTTT.

The rearrangement uses TRBV28 and TRBJ2-7; 8 bases map to TRBD1. CDR1 is MDHEN and CDR2 is SYDVKM in the germline V gene. Trimming cost V 8 bases and J 2 bases; bases outside gene matches: 5. This CDR3 spans 13 amino acids. For the CDR3, the DNA is TGTGCCAGCGAGGGACAGGCCCCCTACGAGCAGTACTTC. Its translation: CASEGQAPYEQYF.

The table lists this clone with a few counts. V is TRBV7-8 and J is TRBJ2-1; 8 bases fit TRBD2. The V segment lost 5 bases and the J segment 4 bases; nucleotides outside the gene matches: 13. The germline V gene has CDR1 SGHVS and CDR2 FQNEAQ. The length of the CDR3 is 17 residues. The CDR3 sequence is CASSPGGPREVYNEQFF. Here the CDR3 DNA reads TGTGCCAGCAGCCCGGGGGGCCCGCGGGAGGTGTACAATGAGCAGTTCTTC.

This clone has more than one count but fewer than ten. The rearrangement uses TRBV19 and TRBJ1-1; TRBD1 is a possible D gene (6 bases). The V gene's germline CDR1 is LNHDA and CDR2 SQIVND (reference sequence). V lost 5 bases, J lost 3 bases, and 13 bases lay in between. The CDR3 covers 14 residues. The CDR3 here is CASSSHPGDTEAFF. The CDR3 coding sequence is TGTGCCAGTAGTTCTCACCCAGGGGACACTGAAGCTTTCTTT.

The chain joins TRBV6-5 to TRBJ2-7; a weak D match, TRBD2 (6 bases). Trimming shortened V by 6 bases and J by 2 bases, and 14 bases separated the two germline ends. The CDR3 is made up of 14 amino acids. Per germline, CDR1 MNHEY and CDR2 SVGAGI. Here the CDR3 reads CASRVSSATYEQYF. CDR3 nucleotides: TGTGCCAGCAGGGTGTCTAGCGCCACCTACGAGCAGTACTTC.

This clone has just a few counts. The rearrangement uses TRBV18 and TRBJ2-2; D remains ambiguous. Germline V gene sequence: CDR1 KGHSH, CDR2 LQKENI. The V gene lost 3 bases and the J gene lost 6 bases, with 17 bases spanning the gap. CDR3 size: 16 residues. CDR3 nucleotide sequence: TGTGCCAGCTCACCTCCAGTTGGTGCCGCCCCCGGGGAGCTGTTTTTT. This encodes CASSPPVGAAPGELFF.

The chain has TRBV4-2 and TRBJ2-1; D may be TRBD2 (7 bases). CDR1 LGHNA and CDR2 YNFKEQ come from the germline V gene. With 4 bases removed from V and 4 bases from J, the gap between germline ends came to 20 bases. This CDR3 contains 17 residues. The CDR3 DNA sequence: TGTGCCAGCAGCCTGACGCTCGGGGGGCCCACGTACAATGAGCAGTTCTTC. It codes for CASSLTLGGPTYNEQFF.

V usage is TRBV6-5 and J usage is TRBJ2-7; D possibly corresponds to TRBD1 (6 bases). Trimming left V 8 bases short and J 0 bases short, with 14 bases between. This CDR3 spans 14 amino acids. Germline loops: CDR1 MNHEY, CDR2 SVGAGI. This CDR3 reads CASRRGLSSYEQYF. The CDR3 bases are TGTGCCAGCCGCAGGGGCCTGAGCTCCTACGAGCAGTACTTC.

This sequence joins TRBV9 and TRBJ2-3, with TRBD2 matching over 8 bases. The CDR3 loop spans 19 amino acids. Germline CDR1 and CDR2: SGDLS and YYNGEE. The trim removed 0 bases at V and 0 bases at J, leaving 12 bases unmatched. In nucleotides, the CDR3 is TGTGCCAGCAGCGTAGAGTTAGCGGGGCCTTTCTCTAGCACAGATACGCAGTATTTT. Amino acid sequence: CASSVELAGPFSSTDTQYF.

The chain uses TRBV11-3 and TRBJ2-7; TRBD1 is a possible D gene (5 bases). This CDR3 is 14 amino acids long. The V end was cut by 0 bases, the J end by 3 bases, with 9 bases between. Germline lookup yields CDR1 SGHNT and CDR2 YENEEA. The CDR3 loop is CASSLEDTYYEQYV. Here the CDR3 DNA reads TGTGCCAGCAGCTTAGAGGACACCTACTACGAGCAGTACGTC.

V gene TRBV13 combines with J gene TRBJ1-3; tentative D call: TRBD1 (5 bases). The CDR3 consists of 19 residues. Germline values: CDR1 PRHDT, CDR2 FYEKMQ (reference sequence). Trimming removed 5 bases from V and 0 bases from J, with 23 bases in between. This CDR3 reads CASSRASGGSLRSGNTIYF. Written as DNA, the CDR3 is TGTGCCAGCAGCCGGGCCTCGGGGGGATCCCTTCGCTCTGGAAACACCATATATTTT.

The rearrangement joins TRBV10-1 to TRBJ2-7; 7 bases are a match to TRBD1. Trimming cost V 6 bases and J 1 base; bases outside gene matches: 15. Germline V gene lookup returns CDR1 WNHNN and CDR2 SYGVQD (reference sequence). The CDR3 covers 17 residues. In DNA, the CDR3 is TGCGCCAGCAGCGCAGCTTACAGGGGCCTACCATCCTACGAGCAGTACGTC. It translates to CASSAAYRGLPSYEQYV.